These 32 T cell receptor beta chains were sequenced from one sample in a study of blood T cell repertoires in COVID-19. Measured with immunoSEQ multiplex PCR; TCRdb has only the in-frame clones, and not every one. The data show 200,000 to 300,000 clones, around 90% seen once. The sample consisted of peripheral blood. Source of these receptors: an elderly man with acute or convalescent COVID-19.

The chain couples TRBV7-2 to TRBJ2-4; maybe TRBD1 (6 bases). The CDR3 has 16 residues. CDR1 and CDR2 (germline): SGHTA, FQGNSA. Trimming stripped 6 bases from V and 0 bases from J, with 15 bases between. The CDR3 loop is CASRPDRSLAKNIQYF. The CDR3 DNA sequence: TGTGCCAGCAGACCTGACAGGTCCTTAGCCAAAAACATTCAGTACTTC.

This chain links TRBV14 with TRBJ2-5; the D gene is possibly TRBD1 (6 bases). Trimming removed 4 bases at V and 2 bases at J, with 14 bases between. Germline V CDR1 and CDR2: SGHDN, FVKESK. This CDR3 is 15 amino acids long. For the CDR3, the DNA is TGTGCCAGCAGCCCTGTTAGGGGGATTCAAGAGACCCAGTACTTC. It is translated as CASSPVRGIQETQYF.

The chain's CDR3 is CASSLSTGRAFF. The CDR3 DNA reads TGTGCCAGCAGTTTATCGACAGGGCGAGCTTTCTTT. The V and J genes are TRBV28 and TRBJ1-1; 7 bases match TRBD1. Germline V lookup: CDR1 MDHEN, CDR2 SYDVKM. The CDR3 contains 12 residues. V shed 1 base and J 10 bases; nucleotides not matched to a gene: 3.

The chain links TRBV6-2 or TRBV6-3 to TRBJ1-6; no definite D call. The CDR3 is made up of 13 amino acids. The V gene's germline CDR1 is MNHEY and CDR2 SVGEGT. The ends were cut back, 5 bases at V and 8 bases at J, with 10 bases in the middle. CDR3 in DNA: TGTGCCAGCAGTACAGAACAGTATTCACCCCTCCACTTT. Amino acids: CASSTEQYSPLHF.

A note on this clone: This same CDR3 is encoded by further DNA sequences in the sample. The rearrangement joins TRBV20-1 to TRBJ2-7; 7 nucleotides align to TRBD1. This CDR3 spans 11 amino acids. J lost 2 bases, V lost 7 bases, and 2 bases had no gene match. The germline V gene has CDR1 DFQATT and CDR2 SNEGSKA (reference sequence). The CDR3 loop is CSGQGTYEQYF. Here the CDR3 DNA reads TGCAGTGGACAGGGAACCTACGAGCAGTACTTC.

This sequence joins TRBV28 and TRBJ2-3, with D possibly being TRBD2 (5 bases). There are 15 residues in the CDR3. Germline V lookup: CDR1 MDHEN, CDR2 SYDVKM. Trimming stripped 7 bases from V and 4 bases from J, with 18 bases between. This CDR3 is CASTPPQSGADTQYF. The CDR3 bases are TGTGCCAGCACTCCACCCCAGAGCGGCGCAGATACGCAGTATTTT.

This chain connects TRBV5-4 to TRBJ1-1; D may be TRBD1 (6 bases). The ends were cut back, 5 bases at V and 1 base at J, with 12 bases in the middle. Germline CDR1 is SGHNT and CDR2 is YYREEE (reference sequence). CDR3 size: 14 residues. The CDR3, as DNA: TGTGCCAGCAGGGCGGGGGGGGCGAACACTGAAGCTTTCTTT. This translates into CASRAGGANTEAFF.

This clone has a handful of counts. The rearrangement uses TRBV14 and TRBJ2-7, with TRBD1 matching 11 bases. The CDR3 consists of 15 residues. From germline, CDR1 is SGHDN and CDR2 FVKESK. V gave up 3 bases and J gave up 2 bases; unmatched junction bases: 3. CDR3: CASSHRDRGAYEQYF. In DNA, the CDR3 is TGTGCCAGCAGCCATCGGGACAGGGGGGCCTACGAGCAGTACTTC.

Details on this clone: This specimen includes other DNA sequences encoding the same CDR3. The chain carries TRBV7-2 and TRBJ2-7; 7 bases align to TRBD1. V lost 1 base, J lost 2 bases, and 2 bases stayed unmatched. In germline, CDR1 is SGHTA, CDR2 FQGNSA. CDR3 length: 14 amino acids. In DNA, the CDR3 is TGTGCCAGCAGCTTAGGGACAGGACCCTACGAGCAGTACTTC. Its translation: CASSLGTGPYEQYF.

This chain connects TRBV6-2 or TRBV6-3 to TRBJ2-7; D perhaps matches TRBD2 (5 bases). Germline V gene lookup returns CDR1 MNHEY and CDR2 SVGEGT. The CDR3 consists of 16 residues. V was pared by 5 bases and J by 4 bases, with 21 bases between. For the CDR3, the DNA is TGTGCCAGCAGTCAAAACAGTCCTATCACGGGATACGAGCAGTACTTC. It translates to CASSQNSPITGYEQYF.

The V and J genes are TRBV7-2 and TRBJ1-4; TRBD1 agrees at 10 bases. The length of the CDR3 is 17 residues. V dropped 0 bases and J dropped 8; count of bases not matched to a gene: 9. Germline lookup yields CDR1 SGHTA and CDR2 FQGNSA. CDR3 in DNA: TGTGCCAGCAGCTTAGCTTCGACAGGGGGCGCCGGGGAAAAACTGTTTTTT. Translation gives CASSLASTGGAGEKLFF.

The rearrangement links TRBV6-2 or TRBV6-3 to TRBJ2-7; possible D gene TRBD1, 6 bases. The V end was cut by 0 bases, the J end by 2 bases, with 11 bases between. Germline-derived CDR1 and CDR2 are MNHEY and SVGEGT. This CDR3 region has 15 residues. The CDR3 DNA reads TGTGCCAGCAGTTACTCGGGGACACCCACCTACGAGCAGTACTTC. This translates into CASSYSGTPTYEQYF.

The V and J genes are TRBV2 and TRBJ1-1, with D possibly matching TRBD1 (6 bases). The germline V gene encodes CDR1 SNHLY and CDR2 FYNNEI. Trimming stripped 5 bases from V and 5 bases from J, with 12 bases between. The length of the CDR3 is 13 residues. The DNA of the CDR3 is TGTGCCAGCAGTCGCACAGGGACAACTGAAGCTTTCTTT. This gives the protein CASSRTGTTEAFF.

The chain combines TRBV6-6 with TRBJ2-7, with 7 nucleotides matching TRBD1. V lost 11 bases to trimming and J lost 3 bases; unmatched junction nucleotides: 10. CDR1 and CDR2 from the germline V gene are MNHNY and SVGAGI (reference sequence). This CDR3 spans 13 amino acids. CDR3 residues: CAALKRTGYEQYF. The CDR3 DNA follows: TGTGCCGCTCTAAAGAGGACAGGCTACGAGCAGTACTTC.

The chain has TRBV5-1 and TRBJ2-3, with a tentative D call TRBD2 (5 bases). V was cut by 4 bases and J by 4 bases, with 19 bases left in between. Germline-derived CDR1 and CDR2 are SGHRS and YFSETQ. The CDR3 has 16 residues. The CDR3 reads CASSLVTTAGADTQYF. Here the CDR3 DNA reads TGCGCCAGCAGCCTGGTTACTACCGCCGGGGCAGATACGCAGTATTTT.

The J gene is TRBJ2-5, the V gene TRBV24-1; the D gene is possibly TRBD2 (5 bases). CDR3 size: 19 residues. CDR1 KGHDR and CDR2 SFDVKD come from the germline V gene. V lost 3 bases to trimming and J lost 1 base, with 23 bases between them. The CDR3 protein is CATSDAAKGPRGPQETQYF. CDR3 coding DNA: TGTGCCACCAGTGATGCGGCTAAGGGCCCACGGGGTCCCCAAGAGACCCAGTACTTC.

The chain couples TRBV15 to TRBJ2-2; 12 bases fit TRBD1. The CDR3 covers 17 residues. The V and J ends lost 3 bases and 7 bases, in that order; junction bases with no gene match: 9. Germline V gene data show CDR1 as LNHNV and CDR2 as YYDKDF (reference sequence). CDR3 coding DNA: TGTGCCACCAGCAGGGAGGGGACAGGGGGCATGGGCGGGGAGCTGTTTTTT. Its protein is CATSREGTGGMGGELFF.

The chain carries TRBV7-9 and TRBJ2-5, with 11 bases identical to TRBD2. The germline V gene has CDR1 SEHNR and CDR2 FQNEAQ (reference sequence). The CDR3 contains 17 residues. The J segment lost 1 base and the V segment lost 0 bases, leaving 4 bases of the junction unmatched. The CDR3 protein is CASSLALAGGPQETQYF. The DNA of the CDR3 is TGTGCCAGCAGCTTAGCCCTAGCGGGGGGACCCCAAGAGACCCAGTACTTC.

The chain couples TRBV28 to TRBJ2-5; perhaps TRBD2 as D (6 bases). Germline CDR1 is MDHEN and CDR2 is SYDVKM. Trimming left V 8 bases short and J 2 bases short, with 15 bases between. There are 14 residues in the CDR3. CDR3 bases: TGTGCCAGCTCCAATGCGGGACGACAAGAGACCCAGTACTTC. It codes for CASSNAGRQETQYF.

The J gene is TRBJ2-7, the V gene TRBV7-9, with a possible D match to TRBD1 (6 bases). The CDR3 covers 16 residues. Trimming stripped 5 bases from V and 0 bases from J, with 17 bases between. Germline V gene lookup returns CDR1 SEHNR and CDR2 FQNEAQ (reference sequence). Written as DNA, the CDR3 is TGTGCCAGCAGCCTGCCCGGACAGTTGAGCTCCTACGAGCAGTACTTC. It encodes CASSLPGQLSSYEQYF.

This chain joins TRBV7-9 and TRBJ1-2; D uncertain. Germline V gene sequence: CDR1 SEHNR, CDR2 FQNEAQ (reference sequence). The CDR3 spans 17 residues. Deletions cut 0 bases from V and 0 bases from J, with 14 bases between. CDR3 sequence: CASSLAQDLHPNYGYTF. The CDR3 bases are TGTGCCAGCAGCTTAGCGCAGGATCTCCACCCTAACTATGGCTACACCTTC.

This rearrangement joins TRBV18 to TRBJ2-1, with D possibly being TRBD1 (5 bases). The CDR3 has 16 residues. CDR1 and CDR2 from the germline V gene are KGHSH and LQKENI. Trimming took off 3 bases at V and 1 base at J, with 13 bases between the two ends. CDR3 sequence (DNA): TGTGCCAGCTCACCGGCTACAAAGGGGTCCTACAATGAGCAGTTCTTC. Translation gives CASSPATKGSYNEQFF. Full variable domain (rest looked up from reference TRBV18 and TRBJ2-1): NAGVMQNPRHLVRRRGQEARLRCSPMKGHSHVYWYRQLPEEGLKFMVYLQKENIIDESGMPKERFSAEFPKEGPSILRIQQVVRGDSAAYFCASSPATKGSYNEQFFGPGTRLTVL.

The rearrangement uses TRBV6-2 or TRBV6-3 and TRBJ2-3; 8 bases line up with TRBD2. Trimming removed 0 bases from V and 4 bases from J; junction bases left unmatched: 9. Germline lookup yields CDR1 MNHEY and CDR2 SVGEGT. This CDR3 is 17 amino acids long. The CDR3 DNA sequence: TGTGCCAGCAGTTACTCGAAGGCTAGCGGGTCGTCAGATACGCAGTATTTT. Translating it yields CASSYSKASGSSDTQYF.

A few counts support this clone. J is TRBJ2-3 and V is TRBV18, with a weak D call TRBD1 (6 bases). From germline, CDR1 is KGHSH and CDR2 LQKENI. The CDR3 covers 17 residues. Trimming left V 3 bases short and J 1 base short, with 17 bases between. The CDR3 region is CASSPPGYRVGTDTQYF. The CDR3 DNA sequence: TGTGCCAGCTCACCGCCAGGGTACAGGGTCGGCACAGATACGCAGTATTTT.

V is TRBV4-3 and J is TRBJ2-3, with 10 bases that match TRBD1. The CDR3 loop spans 16 amino acids. The junction had 2 bases not matched to a gene; V was cut back by 1 base and J by 1 base. The V gene's germline CDR1 is LGHNA and CDR2 YSLEER. The CDR3 is CASSQGTGGGTDTQYF. CDR3 sequence (DNA): TGCGCCAGCAGCCAAGGGACAGGGGGAGGCACAGATACGCAGTATTTT.

This sequence joins TRBV10-3 and TRBJ2-7; a possible D gene is TRBD1 (5 bases). CDR1 is ENHRY and CDR2 is SYGVKD in the germline V gene. Trimming pared 0 bases from V and 3 bases from J, leaving 12 bases between. The CDR3 loop spans 15 amino acids. CDR3 region: CAISESWGPLYEQYF. The CDR3 DNA reads as TGTGCCATCAGTGAGTCATGGGGCCCTCTCTACGAGCAGTACTTC.

The V call is TRBV6-1, the J call TRBJ2-2; a possible D gene is TRBD1 (7 bases). The CDR3 loop spans 17 amino acids. Germline V lookup: CDR1 MNHNS, CDR2 SASEGT. Deletions cut 2 bases from V and 0 bases from J, with 13 bases between. CDR3 residues: CASSEFGGGANTGELFF. DNA for the CDR3: TGTGCCAGCAGTGAATTCGGAGGGGGCGCGAACACCGGGGAGCTGTTTTTT.

The gene calls are TRBV6-2 or TRBV6-3 and TRBJ2-1; no clear D gene. The germline V gene encodes CDR1 MNHEY and CDR2 SVGEGT. The V and J ends lost 2 bases and 1 base respectively, with 6 bases between them. The CDR3 is 14 amino acids. The DNA of the CDR3 is TGTGCCAGCAGTTACCCCGGGTCCTACAATGAGCAGTTCTTC. Protein product: CASSYPGSYNEQFF.

The chain joins TRBV18 to TRBJ1-1, with D hard to call. Trimming stripped 3 bases from V and 6 bases from J, with 11 bases between. The CDR3 sequence is 13 residues long. CDR1 KGHSH and CDR2 LQKENI come from the germline V gene. This chain's CDR3 is CASSPSRSAEAFF. In DNA, the CDR3 is TGTGCCAGCTCACCCTCGAGGTCGGCTGAAGCTTTCTTT.

V gene TRBV4-1 combines with J gene TRBJ2-1; TRBD2 might be the D (6 bases). CDR3 length equals 18 residues. Between the trimmed V and J ends, which lost 5 bases and 2 bases, there was a span of 22 bases. The germline gives CDR1 MGHRA, CDR2 YSYEKL. Here the CDR3 DNA reads TGCGCCAGCAGCGGTCGCATTTTTAGGCGGGGAACCTACAATGAGCAGTTCTTC. Its translation: CASSGRIFRRGTYNEQFF.

The gene calls are TRBV5-4 and TRBJ1-4; tentatively, D is TRBD1 (5 bases). The length of the CDR3 is 14 residues. CDR1 and CDR2 (germline): SGHNT, YYREEE (reference sequence). Trimming cost V 3 bases and J 6 bases, with 12 bases left between them. CDR3 in DNA: TGTGCCAGCAGCTCCCCGGGGGATCATGAAAAACTGTTTTTT. It codes for CASSSPGDHEKLFF.

The J gene is TRBJ2-3, the V gene TRBV20-1; D unresolved. This CDR3 has 11 residues. Trimming took off 5 bases at V and 3 bases at J, with 6 bases between the two ends. The germline CDR1 and CDR2 sequences are DFQATT and SNEGSKA (reference sequence). CDR3 residues: CSASRTDTQYF. In DNA, the CDR3 is TGCAGTGCTTCCCGTACAGATACGCAGTATTTT.